This T cell receptor (beta chain) was identified during a study of blood T cell repertoires in COVID-19. On the study more broadly: The study drew acute and convalescent COVID-19 samples from the United States, Italy and Spain. T cells, B-cell-depleted T cells, or PBMCs provided the cDNA or gDNA that served as material.

Per the original methods: Reference gene primer amplification yielded estimated nucleated cell counts. Only in-frame clones appear in the TCRdb table, and some are missing; sequencing was by immunoSEQ multiplex PCR. From that table come the V and J calls and clone size; the DNA was used to work out D and trimming. The profile shows about 16,000 clones, about 89% of them singletons. The CDR3 is 14 residues long. CDR1 and CDR2 from the germline V gene are PRHDT and FYEKMQ (reference sequence). The V gene end was trimmed by 5 bases and the J gene end by 0 bases; junction bases not matched to a gene: 3. Specimen: peripheral blood. This chain uses TRBV13 with TRBJ2-5, with 7 bases matching TRBD1. The receptor was derived from a man aged 55 to 70 with acute or convalescent COVID-19. CDR3: CASSTGQDQETQYF. DNA of the CDR3: TGTGCCAGCAGCACAGGACAGGACCAAGAGACCCAGTACTTC.